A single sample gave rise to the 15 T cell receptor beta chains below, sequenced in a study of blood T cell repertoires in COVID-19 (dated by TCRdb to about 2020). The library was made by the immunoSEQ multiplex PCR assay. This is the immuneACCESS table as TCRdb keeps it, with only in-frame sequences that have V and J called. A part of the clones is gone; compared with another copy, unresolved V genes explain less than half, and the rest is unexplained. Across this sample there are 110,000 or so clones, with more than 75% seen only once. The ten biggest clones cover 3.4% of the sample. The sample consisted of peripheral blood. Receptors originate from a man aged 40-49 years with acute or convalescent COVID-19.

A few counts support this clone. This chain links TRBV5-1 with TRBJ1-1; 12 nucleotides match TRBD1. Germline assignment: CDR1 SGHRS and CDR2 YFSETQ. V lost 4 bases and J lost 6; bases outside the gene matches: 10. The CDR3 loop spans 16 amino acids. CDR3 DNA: TGCGCCAGCAGCCCCGGGGACAGGGGGCGACTTCCTGAAGCTTTCTTT. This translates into CASSPGDRGRLPEAFF.

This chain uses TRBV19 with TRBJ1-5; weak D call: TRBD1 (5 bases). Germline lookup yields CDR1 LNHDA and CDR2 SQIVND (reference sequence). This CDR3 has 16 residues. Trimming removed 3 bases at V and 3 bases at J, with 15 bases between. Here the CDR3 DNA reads TGTGCCAGTAGTATTAGAAGTTTGACAGCCAATCAGCCCCAGCATTTT. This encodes CASSIRSLTANQPQHF.

CDR3 DNA sequence: TGTGCCAGTATTTCTCTACGGACAGGCGAGAGTCGCACTGAAGCTTTCTTT. It encodes CASISLRTGESRTEAFF. The chain is built from TRBV19 and TRBJ1-1, with 7 bases lining up with TRBD1. Germline assignment: CDR1 LNHDA and CDR2 SQIVND (reference sequence). The CDR3 loop spans 17 amino acids. The V segment lost 7 bases and the J segment 4 bases; nucleotides outside the gene matches: 18.

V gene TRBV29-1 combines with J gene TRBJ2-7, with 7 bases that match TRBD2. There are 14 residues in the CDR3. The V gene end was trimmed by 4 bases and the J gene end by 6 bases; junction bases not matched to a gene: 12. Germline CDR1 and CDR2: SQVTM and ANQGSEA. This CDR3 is CSVGAGLLIGEQYF. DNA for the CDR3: TGCAGCGTTGGAGCGGGGCTTTTGATCGGCGAGCAGTACTTC.

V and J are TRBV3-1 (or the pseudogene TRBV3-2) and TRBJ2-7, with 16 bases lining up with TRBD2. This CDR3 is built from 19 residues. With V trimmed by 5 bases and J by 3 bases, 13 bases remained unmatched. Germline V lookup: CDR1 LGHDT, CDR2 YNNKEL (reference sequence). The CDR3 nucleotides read TGTGCCAGCAGCGGCGGGACTAGCGGGGGGGCCAGTTTTAGCTACGAGCAGTACTTC. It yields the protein CASSGGTSGGASFSYEQYF.

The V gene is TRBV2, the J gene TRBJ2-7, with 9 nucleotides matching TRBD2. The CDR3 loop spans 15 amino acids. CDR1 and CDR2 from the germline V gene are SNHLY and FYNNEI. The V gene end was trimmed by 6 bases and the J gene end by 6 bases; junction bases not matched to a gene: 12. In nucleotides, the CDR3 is TGTGCCAGCAGCGTTAGCGGGGGCCCCCTCGGCGAGCAGTACTTC. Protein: CASSVSGGPLGEQYF.

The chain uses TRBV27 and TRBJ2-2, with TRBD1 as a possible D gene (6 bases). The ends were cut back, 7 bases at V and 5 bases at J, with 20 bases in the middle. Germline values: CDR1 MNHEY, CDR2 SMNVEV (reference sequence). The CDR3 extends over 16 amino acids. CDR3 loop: CASMLLTGPGTGELFF. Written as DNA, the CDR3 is TGTGCCAGCATGCTACTAACAGGGCCGGGAACCGGGGAGCTGTTTTTT.

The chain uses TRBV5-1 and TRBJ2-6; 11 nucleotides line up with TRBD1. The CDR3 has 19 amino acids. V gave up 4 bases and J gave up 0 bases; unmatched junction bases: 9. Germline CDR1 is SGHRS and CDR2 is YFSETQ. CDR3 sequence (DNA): TGCGCCAGCAGCACAGGACAGGGGGCCGCCGTCTCTGGGGCCAACGTCCTGACTTTC. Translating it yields CASSTGQGAAVSGANVLTF.

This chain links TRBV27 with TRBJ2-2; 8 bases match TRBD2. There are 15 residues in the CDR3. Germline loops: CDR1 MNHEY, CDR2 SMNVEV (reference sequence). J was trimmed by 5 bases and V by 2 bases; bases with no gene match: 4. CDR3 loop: CASSLGGGRTGELFF. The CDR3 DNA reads TGTGCCAGCAGTTTAGGCGGGGGGAGGACCGGGGAGCTGTTTTTT.

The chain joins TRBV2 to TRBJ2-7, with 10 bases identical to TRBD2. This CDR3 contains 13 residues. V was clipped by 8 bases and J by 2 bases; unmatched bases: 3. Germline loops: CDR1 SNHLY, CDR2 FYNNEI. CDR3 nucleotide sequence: TGTGCCAGCCAGCGGGGGGGCCCCTACGAGCAGTACTTC. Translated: CASQRGGPYEQYF.

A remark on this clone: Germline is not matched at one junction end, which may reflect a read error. The CDR3 DNA is TGCGCCAGCAGCTTGGACGCGGGCTCCTTCGAGCAGTACTTC. Amino acid sequence: CASSLDAGSFEQYF. This sequence joins TRBV5-1 and TRBJ2-7, with TRBD2 as a possible D gene (5 bases). Germline CDR1 and CDR2: SGHRS and YFSETQ. The CDR3 contains 14 residues.

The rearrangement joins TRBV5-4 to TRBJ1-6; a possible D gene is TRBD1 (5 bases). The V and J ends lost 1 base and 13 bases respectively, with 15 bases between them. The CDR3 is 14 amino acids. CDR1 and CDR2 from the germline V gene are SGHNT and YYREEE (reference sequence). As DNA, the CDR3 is TGTGCCAGCAGCTTGTTTCGCCAGGGTGACCCCCTCCACTTT. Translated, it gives CASSLFRQGDPLHF.

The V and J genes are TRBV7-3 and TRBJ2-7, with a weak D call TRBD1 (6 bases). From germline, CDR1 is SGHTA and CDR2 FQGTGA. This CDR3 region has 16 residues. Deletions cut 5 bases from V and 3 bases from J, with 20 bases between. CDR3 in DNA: TGTGCCAGCAGCCCGACGTACCGACGGGACATCTACGAGCAGTACTTC. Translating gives CASSPTYRRDIYEQYF.

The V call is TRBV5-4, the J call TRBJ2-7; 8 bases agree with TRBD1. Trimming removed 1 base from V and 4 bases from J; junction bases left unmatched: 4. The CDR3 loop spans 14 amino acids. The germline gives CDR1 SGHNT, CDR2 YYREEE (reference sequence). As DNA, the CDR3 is TGTGCCAGCAGCTTGATCGGACAGGGATACGAGCAGTACTTC. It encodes CASSLIGQGYEQYF.

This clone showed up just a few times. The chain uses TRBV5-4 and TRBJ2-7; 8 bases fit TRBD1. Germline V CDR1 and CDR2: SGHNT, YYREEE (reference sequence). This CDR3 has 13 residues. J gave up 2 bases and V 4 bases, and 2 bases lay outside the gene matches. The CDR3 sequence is CASSRTGTYEQYF. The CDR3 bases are TGTGCCAGCAGCCGGACAGGGACCTACGAGCAGTACTTC.